This entry concerns a single TCR beta chain. This entry is derived from a study of control samples from healthy donors and cancer patients. Using immunoSEQ multiplex PCR, the repertoire was profiled, and TCRdb retains in-frame clones only, with some absent. The data hold 40,000 to 50,000 clones, with 75% to 90% observed a single time. This clonotype was sampled from a man aged 60 to 69 in good health. Material for sequencing was blood.

CDR3 coding DNA: TGTGCCTGGAGCCCCACCCACAGGGTTCTGGCTGAAGCTTTCTTT. Its protein is CAWSPTHRVLAEAFF. The genes are TRBV30 and TRBJ1-1, with D possibly being TRBD1 (6 bases). Germline CDR1 GTSNPN, CDR2 SVGIG (reference sequence). This CDR3 region has 15 residues. The V end was cut by 3 bases, the J end by 6 bases, with 20 bases between.